Sequencing of this TCR beta chain was carried out in a study of identical twins (dated by TCRdb to the mid-2010s). In the study overall: TCR alpha and beta repertoires from monozygotic twins, unrelated adults of various ages and cord blood were deep-sequenced to test whether fetal clonotypes persist. To rule out contamination, replicate twin experiments were performed at different times with different library preparation protocols. Results and caveats for the whole study, not just this receptor: Compared with coincidental sharing between unrelated individuals, out-of-frame TCR alpha sequences shared between twins had an excess of sequences with low generation probability. Abundant cord blood beta clonotypes had fewer insertions, young adult naive repertoires showed a similar but weaker trend, and memory repertoires showed no such trend. Invariant T cells such as MAIT and iNKT could partly confound zero-insertion analyses, though diverse VJ usage argued against this for most clonotypes. Because the same donors could not be followed over many years, the conclusions relied on cross-sectional statistical analysis. The excess sharing between twins in beta out-of-frame sequences was weaker because fewer shared sequences reduced the signal-to-noise ratio. In monozygotic twins, out-of-frame TCR alpha sharing was systematically underestimated by recombination models, although the models agreed with sharing between unrelated individuals.

The protocol used for the library was 5' RACE. Sequenced on an Illumina HiSeq 2000. A universal primer binding site was introduced by template switching, and a unique molecular identifier was present in the final cDNA, enabling accurate counting of TCR cDNA molecules. Specific primers in the conserved constant-segment region were used to synthesize first-strand cDNA for TCR alpha and beta chains. Each cDNA library was double barcoded, with a SMART-Mk sample barcode plus Illumina barcodes, to control for contamination. TruSeq adapter sequences along with Illumina sample barcodes were introduced in two successive PCR steps. The TCR alpha and beta cDNA libraries were sequenced on the Illumina HiSeq platform using custom primers. Processing in the source paper ran as follows. MiGEC was used to process raw reads and extract unique molecular identifiers, and MiXCR was used to find CDR3 positions. Recombination models were inferred per individual with the repgenHMM and IGoR tools using an EM algorithm. The analysis of shared clonotypes was done with the tcR package in R, with sharing normalized by the product of cloneset sizes. To study raw recombination without the effects of thymic and clonal selection, out-of-frame nonproductive sequences were analyzed. TCRdb reprocessed the public reads (quality trimming at Q25 with fastp, clone calling with MiXCR) and kept in-frame beta chains. Rows merge per CDR3 protein into single entries with the most common DNA and genes. For this entry, the V and J calls and clone size follow TCRdb and not the study's own pipeline. For this sample there are around 1.7 million distinct CDR3 sequences; around 29% appear just once. Of the sample, about 0.3% is held by the ten largest clones.

Only healthy Caucasian donors were included. This clonotype came up a few times. Its antigen is currently not known. One base away there is no much larger clone; base qualities are not given. Sample: cord blood. This receptor was obtained from a newborn girl in good health.

The CDR3 here reads CSARGVNYGYTF. The nucleotides are TGCAGTGCTAGAGGGGTTAACTATGGCTACACCTTC. The sequence is built from TRBV20-1 and TRBJ1-2, with the D gene call left open. Deletion took 1 base off V and 1 base off J, with a span of 4 bases between the germline ends. The CDR3 numbers 12 residues from cysteine through phenylalanine. CDR3 DNA is the only sequence kept; it has 36 bases, read in frame from the first base. In the germline V gene (reference sequence), CDR1 corresponds to DFQATT and CDR2 to SNEGSKA.